This T cell receptor (beta chain) was observed in a study of CD8+CD57+ T cells in acquired aplastic anemia. Overall study: About 3 ug was the average amount of DNA from sorted CD4+ and CD8+ cells.

The V end was cut by 7 bases, the J end by 2 bases, with 18 bases between. Per germline, CDR1 SNHLY and CDR2 FYNNEI. The length of the CDR3 is 17 residues. According to the study, genomic DNA was the template for TCR beta VDJ and CDR3 profiling. TCRdb re-derived calls from the reads in MiXCR, one entry per CDR3 protein. Among 150,000 to 200,000 distinct CDR3 sequences listed, roughly 47% were seen once. The sample holds one count of this clonotype. This receptor was identified in a human donor in good health. Sample: sorted CD4+, CD8+, or CD8+CD57+ T cells (not recorded which) from PBMCs. The genes are TRBV2 and TRBJ2-6, with D perhaps matching TRBD1 (5 bases). CDR3 DNA: TGTGCCAGCACTATTGACAGAGTCCGCCCTGGGGCCAACGTCCTGACTTTC. It codes for CASTIDRVRPGANVLTF.